These T cell receptor beta chains were read from a single sample in a study of regulatory and conventional T cells in RAG deficiency. Only in-frame clones appear in the TCRdb table, and some are missing; sequencing was by immunoSEQ multiplex PCR. This sample has about 50,000 clones, with 75% to 90% found just once. These data also formed part of another study, on regulatory T cells.

Sample: CD4+ effector T cells sorted from blood. The receptors shown here come from a human donor in good health. The CDR3 runs from the conserved cysteine through the conserved F or W. The D gene is left open where the match is weak. Size is stated for part of the rows, as once, few or many counts, or as a class when the clone is expanded.

j_gene,abundance,v_gene,d_gene,CDR3nt,CDR3aa
TRBJ2-7,.,TRBV6-1,.,TGTGCCAGCAGTGCCGACAAGGGGTACGAGCAGTACTTC,CASSADKGYEQYF
TRBJ1-1,.,TRBV28,TRBD1,TGTGCCAGCAGCTTCAAGGACAGGGCGGCTTTCTTT,CASSFKDRAAFF
TRBJ2-1,.,TRBV19,.,TGTGCCAGTAGCGGGAGCTCCTACAATGAGCAGTTCTTC,CASSGSSYNEQFF
TRBJ2-3,.,TRBV19,.,TGTGCCAGTAGTGGCGGGGCGACGCAGTATTTT,CASSGGATQYF
TRBJ2-6,once,TRBV19,TRBD1,TGTGCCAGTAGTTCAAGGGGGCCTGGGGCCAACGTCCTGACTTTC,CASSSRGPGANVLTF
TRBJ1-2,.,TRBV11-2,.,TGTGCCAGCAGCTTAGGGGGCGGAAACTATGGCTACACCTTC,CASSLGGGNYGYTF
TRBJ2-3,.,TRBV27,TRBD2,TGTGCCAGCAGTTTATTCGTGGGGACTAGCGGTAGCACAGATACGCAGTATTTT,CASSLFVGTSGSTDTQYF
TRBJ2-1,.,TRBV27,.,TGTGCCAGCAGTCCCAGGACTGGGAGCTACAATGAGCAGTTCTTC,CASSPRTGSYNEQFF
TRBJ2-7,.,TRBV5-1,.,TGCGCCAGCAGCCTACCCCAAGGGGGGCTCTCCTACGAGCAGTACTTC,CASSLPQGGLSYEQYF
TRBJ2-2,.,TRBV12-5,.,TGTGCTAGTGGTATCTCCGGGGGCGGGGAGCTGTTTTTT,CASGISGGGELFF
TRBJ2-3,once,TRBV29-1,.,TGCAGCGTGGAACAGGGGGCCGGACTAGCGTCGTTCCCAGATACGCAGTATTTT,CSVEQGAGLASFPDTQYF
TRBJ1-6,.,TRBV7-2,TRBD1,TGTGCCAGCAGCCTTCGGACAGGGCAATCACCCCTCCACTTT,CASSLRTGQSPLHF
TRBJ2-7,.,TRBV5-4,TRBD2,TGTGCCAGCAGCTTGGTCGCACTAGCGGGGGCCCCGAGGGAGCAGTACTTC,CASSLVALAGAPREQYF
TRBJ1-3,.,TRBV6-1,TRBD1,TGTGCCAGCAGGGGGACAGGTCGATGGGGAAACACCATATATTTT,CASRGTGRWGNTIYF
TRBJ1-5,once,TRBV29-1,TRBD1,TGCAGCGCGGGACAGGGGGCCGATCAGCCCCAGCATTTT,CSAGQGADQPQHF
TRBJ2-2,.,TRBV5-6,.,TGTGCCAGCAGCTTCCCCCGGGACTCCCTAACCGGGGAGCTGTTTTTT,CASSFPRDSLTGELFF
TRBJ1-5,.,TRBV18,TRBD1,TGTGCCAGCTCACTCGGGACAGGGAAAGCTAGCAATCAGCCCCAGCATTTT,CASSLGTGKASNQPQHF
TRBJ1-3,.,TRBV27,.,TGTGCCAGCAGTTTACGAGAGGGAAACACCATATATTTT,CASSLREGNTIYF
TRBJ2-3,.,TRBV2,TRBD2,TGTGCCAGCAGAGATAGCGGGAGCACAGATACGCAGTATTTT,CASRDSGSTDTQYF
TRBJ2-2,.,TRBV7-7,.,TGTGCGGCCGGGACGGAGAACACCGGGGAGCTGTTTTTT,CAAGTENTGELFF
TRBJ2-3,.,TRBV5-1,.,TGCGCCAGCAGCTTGGAGGCCGGGGGTATACCAGATACGCAGTATTTT,CASSLEAGGIPDTQYF
TRBJ1-2,.,TRBV30,.,TGTGCCTGGAGTGTACCCGGACAGTTAGCTAACTATGGCTACACCTTC,CAWSVPGQLANYGYTF
TRBJ1-1,.,TRBV7-3,.,TGTGCCAGCAGCTTATTGTCGGACACTGAAGCTTTCTTT,CASSLLSDTEAFF
TRBJ2-6,.,TRBV6-5,.,TGTGCCAGCAGGGACTCTGGGGCCAACGTCCTGACTTTC,CASRDSGANVLTF
TRBJ2-4,.,TRBV25-1,.,TGTGCCAGCACCTCCCAGGGAAACATTCAGTACTTC,CASTSQGNIQYF
TRBJ1-4,.,TRBV5-4,TRBD1,TGTGCCATAATTATGGGCGCGACAGGGCTAAAAGAGGGTGAAAAACTGTTTTTT,CAIIMGATGLKEGEKLFF
TRBJ2-1,.,TRBV7-9,TRBD2,TGTGCCAGCAGCTTTACCCTGGTCGGGAGGCCCAACAATGAGCAGTTCTTC,CASSFTLVGRPNNEQFF
TRBJ2-7,.,TRBV6-1,TRBD2,TGTGCCAGCAGTTTAGGACTAGCTGCGAACTACGAGCAGTACTTC,CASSLGLAANYEQYF
TRBJ2-5,.,TRBV30,.,TGTGCCTGGAGTGTAGGCGAGACCCAGTACTTC,CAWSVGETQYF
TRBJ1-1,.,TRBV5-5,.,TGTGCCAGCAGCTTTACTTACACTCCCACCGAGAACACTGAAGCTTTCTTT,CASSFTYTPTENTEAFF
TRBJ1-6,once,TRBV5-1,.,TGCGCCAGCAGCTTAAGACAGAGCTCCTATAATTCACCCCTCCACTTT,CASSLRQSSYNSPLHF
TRBJ2-1,.,TRBV12-5,TRBD2,TGTGCTAGTGGTATCTCATTTTCACTGGGACTAGCGGAGGGAAATGAGCAGTTCTTC,CASGISFSLGLAEGNEQFF
TRBJ2-2,.,TRBV7-8,.,TGTGCCAGCAGCGACTTCGGGCGGGGCACCGGGGAGCTGTTTTTT,CASSDFGRGTGELFF
TRBJ1-2,.,TRBV7-8,.,TGTGCCAGCAGCTTAGGCCCCGCCTTCGGGGGCTACACCTTC,CASSLGPAFGGYTF
TRBJ2-3,.,TRBV9,.,TGTGCCAGCAGCGTAGGACCCACAGATACGCAGTATTTT,CASSVGPTDTQYF
TRBJ1-5,.,TRBV19,TRBD1,TGTGCCAGTTTAGACAGGGGGAATCAGCCCCAGCATTTT,CASLDRGNQPQHF
TRBJ2-2,.,TRBV15,.,TGTGCCACCGCTTCCGAGATTATTGCCGGGGAGCTGTTTTTT,CATASEIIAGELFF
TRBJ2-7,.,TRBV7-2,TRBD2,TGTGCCAGCAGCCCTGAGGGGAGGGAATCCTACGAGCAGTACTTC,CASSPEGRESYEQYF
TRBJ2-7,.,TRBV18,.,TGTGCCAGCTCACGGGGCGGTTCCTACGAGCAGTACTTC,CASSRGGSYEQYF
TRBJ1-1,.,TRBV25-1,.,TGTGCCAGCAGTGAATCATGGGGCACTGAAGCTTTCTTT,CASSESWGTEAFF
TRBJ1-5,.,TRBV6-1,.,TGTGCCAGCAGTGAAGAAGAAGCCGGCGACAGATATTATCAGCCCCAGCATTTT,CASSEEEAGDRYYQPQHF
TRBJ2-1,once,TRBV7-6,.,TGTGCCAGCAGCTTAGACGTCAGAAGGGAACAGTTCTTC,CASSLDVRREQFF
TRBJ2-3,.,TRBV4-2,.,TGTGCCAGCAGTCGCTCCGATACGCAGTATTTT,CASSRSDTQYF
TRBJ1-2,.,TRBV2,.,TGTGCCAGCAGTTTGACAGATAAAAACTATGGCTACACCTTC,CASSLTDKNYGYTF
TRBJ1-4,.,TRBV28,.,TGTGCCAGCATCCACGGGGGGATTGCAACTAATGAAAAACTGTTTTTT,CASIHGGIATNEKLFF
TRBJ1-1,.,TRBV11-2,.,TGTGCCAGCAGCTCCCTCGGCTTAGCCACTGAAGCTTTCTTT,CASSSLGLATEAFF